The rows below give T cell receptor beta chains drawn from one sample of a study of shared clonotypes between healthy human individuals. Profiled with immunoSEQ multiplex PCR; TCRdb holds only in-frame clones, not every one. The data hold about 2,100,000 clones, with 90% to 95% observed a single time. Sequenced sample: naive CD8+ T cells from PBMCs. These receptors came from a man in his late teens or twenties in good health. Some clones in this sample may be carry-over from other donors' samples. The CDR3 runs from the conserved cysteine through the conserved F or W. Each record gives: D gene, CDR3 length, J gene, V gene, clone size, CDR3 DNA, CDR3 protein. The D gene is left open where the match is weak. Size tells how often a clone was seen (once, few, many) or the class of an expanded clone, and some rows leave it out.

TRBD2 | 16 | TRBJ2-1 | TRBV7-2 | once | TGTGCCAGCAGCACCCGGACTAGCGGGAGGGGCCATGAGCAGTTCTTC | CASSTRTSGRGHEQFF
TRBD2 | 16 | TRBJ2-3 | TRBV27 | . | TGTGCCAGCAGTAGTGGACTAGCGGGAGGGGCAGATACGCAGTATTTT | CASSSGLAGGADTQYF
TRBD1 | 16 | TRBJ2-5 | TRBV5-4 | . | TGTGCCAGCAGCCATCCGAGACAGGGGGCAAATTGGACCCAGTACTTC | CASSHPRQGANWTQYF
. | 15 | TRBJ1-1 | TRBV29-1 | . | TGCAGCGTTGAAGTGCCCCCGGTGGGGCGCACTGAAGCTTTCTTT | CSVEVPPVGRTEAFF
. | 16 | TRBJ2-1 | TRBV28 | . | TGTGCCAGCAGTTTCATTATAGGAATTGCCTACAATGAGCAGTTCTTC | CASSFIIGIAYNEQFF
. | 15 | TRBJ2-7 | TRBV15 | . | TGTGCCACCAGCAGAGACAGGGAAGGCGCCGGCGAGCAGTACTTC | CATSRDREGAGEQYF
. | 14 | TRBJ1-5 | TRBV7-2 | . | TGTGCCAGCAGCCTCCTAGGGGCCAATCAGCCCCAGCATTTT | CASSLLGANQPQHF
. | 17 | TRBJ2-2 | TRBV27 | . | TGTGCCAGCGGGGAGAAAAGGAACAGGAGGCGAACCGGGGAGCTGTTTTTT | CASGEKRNRRRTGELFF
. | 12 | TRBJ2-3 | TRBV7-9 | . | TGTGCCAGCAGCTTTTTTCGAGATACGCAGTATTTT | CASSFFRDTQYF
. | 15 | TRBJ2-5 | TRBV5-5 | . | TGTGCCAGCAGCTTGGATACAGGGCTAGGAGAGACCCAGTACTTC | CASSLDTGLGETQYF
TRBD1 | 15 | TRBJ2-7 | TRBV19 | . | TGTGCCAGTAGTATCCGGTGGGGACAGGGGTCCGAGCAGTACTTC | CASSIRWGQGSEQYF
. | 11 | TRBJ2-1 | TRBV19 | . | TGTGCCACTACCCAGGGTCGCGAGCAGTTCTTC | CATTQGREQFF
. | 16 | TRBJ2-3 | TRBV9 | . | TGTGCCAGCAGCGGCAGTACAGCTACAGCCCCAGATACGCAGTATTTT | CASSGSTATAPDTQYF
TRBD1 | 16 | TRBJ1-5 | TRBV27 | . | TGTGCCAGCAGTCCCTCAGCAGGGGGTGCCGTCCTACCCCAGCATTTT | CASSPSAGGAVLPQHF
. | 13 | TRBJ2-3 | TRBV7-9 | . | TGTGCCAGCAGCGCCCGGGGCACAGATACGCAGTATTTT | CASSARGTDTQYF
TRBD1 | 17 | TRBJ2-1 | TRBV5-5 | . | TGTGCCAGCAGCCCTAGCCCGGGACAGGGGGCCTACAATGAGCAGTTCTTC | CASSPSPGQGAYNEQFF
TRBD2 | 17 | TRBJ2-3 | TRBV7-9 | . | TGTGCCAGCAGCTTATCTGGACTAGCGGGAAGAGGAGATACGCAGTATTTT | CASSLSGLAGRGDTQYF
. | 15 | TRBJ2-3 | TRBV28 | . | TGTGCCAGCAGCCGGAGGGGGAGGACGACAGATACGCAGTATTTT | CASSRRGRTTDTQYF
. | 14 | TRBJ2-3 | TRBV9 | . | TGTGCCAGCAGCGTCGGTGGAAGCACAGATACGCAGTATTTT | CASSVGGSTDTQYF
. | 19 | TRBJ2-3 | TRBV7-9 | . | TGTGCCAGCAGCGAAGCCGTCTCCGTAGCCCGGTTCAGCACAGATACGCAGTATTTT | CASSEAVSVARFSTDTQYF
. | 15 | TRBJ2-1 | TRBV28 | . | TGTGCCAGCAGTTTAGGGGCAGACCTGACCAATGAGCAGTTCTTC | CASSLGADLTNEQFF
TRBD1 | 15 | TRBJ2-5 | TRBV5-1 | . | TGCGCCAGCAGCTGGGCAGGGGGCTCTCAAGAGACCCAGTACTTC | CASSWAGGSQETQYF
. | 18 | TRBJ2-7 | TRBV18 | . | TGTGCCAGCTCACCACCGGGGTTTTTCCAGGGCTTCACCTACGAGCAGTACTTC | CASSPPGFFQGFTYEQYF
TRBD1 | 14 | TRBJ1-2 | TRBV7-3 | . | TGTGCCAGCAGCTTAAATGCCAGGGACAGCGGCTACACCTTC | CASSLNARDSGYTF
. | 16 | TRBJ2-3 | TRBV29-1 | . | TGCAGCGTCGTCGGTTGGGAATCCCCCAGTACAGATACGCAGTATTTT | CSVVGWESPSTDTQYF
TRBD2 | 15 | TRBJ2-2 | TRBV6-1 | . | TGTGCCAGCAGTGGGCTAGCGGTCAGGCGGGGGGAGCTGTTTTTT | CASSGLAVRRGELFF
. | 15 | TRBJ1-4 | TRBV9 | . | TGTGCCAGCAGCGTACAATCGGCAACTAATGAAAAACTGTTTTTT | CASSVQSATNEKLFF
. | 11 | TRBJ2-5 | TRBV2 | . | TGTGCCAGCAGAGGGGGAGGGACCCAGTACTTC | CASRGGGTQYF
TRBD1 | 17 | TRBJ2-7 | TRBV11-1 | . | TGTGCCAGCAGCTTAGAACACGCCGGGACAGGGGGCGCCGAGCAGTACTTC | CASSLEHAGTGGAEQYF
. | 15 | TRBJ1-2 | TRBV7-9 | few | TGTGCCAGCAACCTCGGGGGGACCGAGAACTATGGCTACACCTTC | CASNLGGTENYGYTF
TRBD1 | 18 | TRBJ2-1 | TRBV9 | . | TGTGCCAGCAGCGTATCGGGACAGGGGTCCGCTTCCTACAATGAGCAGTTCTTC | CASSVSGQGSASYNEQFF
TRBD2 | 14 | TRBJ2-3 | TRBV29-1 | . | TGCAGCGTCTATTCGACTAGCCGCGCAGATACGCAGTATTTT | CSVYSTSRADTQYF
. | 14 | TRBJ1-2 | TRBV27 | . | TGTGCCAGCAGTCCTGGAGGGGGAATTTATGGCTACACCTTC | CASSPGGGIYGYTF
. | 17 | TRBJ2-3 | TRBV27 | . | TGTGCCAGCAGTTTATCGGGCCGACTCCCTCCCACAGATACGCAGTATTTT | CASSLSGRLPPTDTQYF
. | 15 | TRBJ2-7 | TRBV5-5 | . | TGTGCCAGCAGCCTTGCCCCTGGGGGATTCTACGAGCAGTACTTC | CASSLAPGGFYEQYF
TRBD2 | 16 | TRBJ2-3 | TRBV6-5 | . | TGTGCCAGCAGTTACTCGAGCGGGGGAAGCACAGATACGCAGTATTTT | CASSYSSGGSTDTQYF
TRBD1 | 12 | TRBJ1-1 | TRBV29-1 | . | TGCAGCGTTCAGGGGGGCGGCACTGAAGCTTTCTTT | CSVQGGGTEAFF
. | 20 | TRBJ1-3 | TRBV15 | . | TGTGCCACCACCACCACAAGGGAGGAACCAGGGAAAGTAGGAGGAAACACCATATATTTT | CATTTTREEPGKVGGNTIYF
. | 15 | TRBJ2-7 | TRBV25-1 | once | TGTGCCAGCAGTGTGGAACAGGGCAGAAATTACGAGCAGTACTTC | CASSVEQGRNYEQYF
. | 16 | TRBJ2-3 | TRBV11-2 | . | TGTGCCAGCAGCTTAGCCCCGGGGACTAGCACAGATACGCAGTATTTT | CASSLAPGTSTDTQYF
. | 14 | TRBJ1-1 | TRBV7-9 | few | TGTGCCAGCAGCTGGATCAATCGGAACACTGAAGCTTTCTTT | CASSWINRNTEAFF
. | 13 | TRBJ2-5 | TRBV19 | . | TGTGCCAGTAGTATTATGGCGGGGGAGACCCAGTACTTC | CASSIMAGETQYF